The 7 T cell receptor beta chains reported below all come from one sample, sequenced in a study of blood T cells in healthy people across ages. Alongside a J-beta primer mix, a sample-barcoded 5' primer served in a second PCR lasting about 7 to 12 cycles. One entry per CDR3 protein results from TCRdb running MiXCR on the 5' RACE reads. The table lists 500,000 to 650,000 distinct CDR3 sequences, roughly a quarter of them singletons. These data were also reused for a study on T cells of mothers and their children.

The sample comprised blood. The source is a boy younger than 10 in good health.

This clonotype was counted only a few times. V is TRBV29-1 and J is TRBJ2-6; D not certain. The germline gives CDR1 SQVTM, CDR2 ANQGSEA. The CDR3 covers 15 residues. V dropped 7 bases and J dropped 0 bases, with 13 bases sitting between them. Here the CDR3 reads CSAIDGDSGANVLTF. CDR3 in DNA: TGCAGCGCAATAGACGGCGACTCTGGGGCCAACGTCCTGACTTTC.

Worth noting for this clonotype: One junction end disagrees with the germline gene, perhaps due to a read error. The chain is built from TRBV20-1 and TRBJ1-2; TRBD1 is a possible D gene (5 bases). The CDR3 sequence is 12 residues long. CDR1 is DFQATT and CDR2 is SNEGSKA in the germline V gene (reference sequence). The CDR3 region is CSAGRAEPMFDF. For the CDR3, the DNA is TGCAGTGCTGGCAGGGCAGAACCCATGTTTGACTTC.

This clonotype was detected a few times. V usage is TRBV6-6 and J usage is TRBJ2-5; D may correspond to TRBD1 or TRBD2 (5 bases each). Trimming shortened V by 2 bases and J by 5 bases, and 9 bases separated the two germline ends. The V gene's germline CDR1 is MNHNY and CDR2 SVGAGI (reference sequence). This CDR3 comprises 13 residues. The CDR3 sequence is CASSYRDVETQYF. The DNA for the CDR3 is TGTGCCAGCAGTTACCGGGACGTGGAGACCCAGTACTTC.

V and J are TRBV28 and TRBJ2-5; 10 positions match TRBD2. The last part of the DNA fits TRBJ2-7 better; the J call may be wrong. The CDR3 loop spans 19 amino acids. Germline CDR1 is MDHEN and CDR2 is SYDVKM. The CDR3, as DNA: TGTGCCAGCAGTTTAGCCGCAACATATAGCGGGAGGTTGTCCTACGAGCAGTACTTC. It specifies CASSLAATYSGRLSYEQYF.

This chain links TRBV20-1 with TRBJ2-3, with 8 bases lining up with TRBD2. The CDR3 has 14 residues. Losses at the gene ends were 3 bases for V and 5 bases for J; bases not matched to a gene: 7. Germline V gives CDR1 DFQATT, CDR2 SNEGSKA (reference sequence). The chain's CDR3 is CSARLASGGDTQYF. The CDR3 nucleotides read TGCAGTGCTAGGTTGGCAAGCGGGGGAGATACGCAGTATTTT.

This clonotype appeared a few times. The V call is TRBV27, the J call TRBJ2-2; D remains unclear. V was pared by 3 bases and J by 7 bases, with 12 bases between. This CDR3 has 14 amino acids. Germline V gives CDR1 MNHEY, CDR2 SMNVEV (reference sequence). This CDR3 is CASSFGLEGGELFF. The CDR3 DNA reads as TGTGCCAGCAGTTTCGGGCTAGAAGGCGGGGAGCTGTTTTTT.

This clonotype showed up just a few times. The chain links TRBV30 to TRBJ1-6; D may be TRBD1 (6 bases). Trimming took 2 bases from V and 0 from J, leaving 14 bases between them. The CDR3 is 17 residues long. The germline gives CDR1 GTSNPN, CDR2 SVGIG (reference sequence). CDR3 DNA: TGTGCCTGGAGTTCGGGACAATTAATCTCCTATAATTCACCCCTCCACTTT. It translates to CAWSSGQLISYNSPLHF.